This T cell receptor beta chain was sequenced in a study of cytomegalovirus exposure and HLA in healthy donors. Between the trimmed V and J ends, which lost 5 bases and 4 bases, there was a span of 20 bases. Per germline, CDR1 PRHDT and CDR2 FYEKMQ (reference sequence). This CDR3 region has 16 residues. Turning to this clone: The antigen remains undetermined.

Study results and limitations: Sequences of the TCR beta chain were said to predict the HLA-A and HLA-B alleles of most subjects accurately. It was about 150 TCR beta chains that were listed as cytomegalovirus-associated.

The PCR ran on 60 Vbeta and 13 Jbeta primers. Study processing details: Counted up in a later analysis, unique TCR beta chains came to 65 million to 100 million, with about 9.9 million shared. TCRdb keeps only in-frame clones here, not all; method: immunoSEQ multiplex PCR. From that table come the V and J calls and clone size; the DNA was used to work out D and trimming. The table shows 35,000 to 45,000 clones, with around 50% occurring only once. The sample was PBMCs. The chain is built from TRBV13 and TRBJ1-2; the D gene is possibly TRBD1 (5 bases). The receptor comes from a human donor in good health. The CDR3 loop reads CASSESERRQLYGYTF. In DNA, the CDR3 is TGTGCCAGCAGCGAAAGTGAGAGAAGACAGCTCTATGGCTACACCTTC. The full variable domain, completed using reference TRBV13 and TRBJ1-2, is AAGVIQSPRHLIKEKRETATLKCYPIPRHDTVYWYQQGPGQDPQFLISFYEKMQSDKGSIPDRFSAQQFSDYHSELNMSSLELGDSALYFCASSESERRQLYGYTFGSGTRLTVV.